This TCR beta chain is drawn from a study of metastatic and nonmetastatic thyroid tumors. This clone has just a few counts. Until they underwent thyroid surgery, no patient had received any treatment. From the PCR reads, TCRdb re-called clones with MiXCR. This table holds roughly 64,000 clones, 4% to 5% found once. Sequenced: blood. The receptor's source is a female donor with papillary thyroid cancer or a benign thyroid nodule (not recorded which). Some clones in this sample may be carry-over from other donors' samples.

As DNA, the CDR3 is TGTGCCAGCAGCTTAACAGGTGGACACGACCTCTATGGCTACACCTTC. Encoded protein: CASSLTGGHDLYGYTF. The chain employs TRBV7-9 and TRBJ1-2; D is possibly TRBD1 (5 bases). Trimming pared 2 bases from V and 4 bases from J, leaving 17 bases between. CDR3 length equals 16 residues. The germline V gene encodes CDR1 SEHNR and CDR2 FQNEAQ (reference sequence). Full variable domain (outside the CDR3, taken from reference TRBV7-9 and TRBJ1-2): DTGVSQNPRHKITKRGQNVTFRCDPISEHNRLYWYRQTLGQGPEFLTYFQNEAQLEKSRLLSDRFSAERPKGSFSTLEIQRTEQGDSAMYLCASSLTGGHDLYGYTFGSGTRLTVV.